Listed below are T cell receptor beta chains from one sample, sequenced in a study of blood T cell repertoires in COVID-19. Using immunoSEQ multiplex PCR, the repertoire was profiled, and TCRdb retains in-frame clones only, with some absent. The data contain about 180,000 clones, 75% to 90% of them singletons. The sample was PBMCs or T cells enriched from blood (not recorded which). The receptors stem from a man aged 40-49 years who had recovered from COVID-19. The CDR3 runs from the conserved cysteine through the conserved F or W. A D gene is named only where the DNA matches it firmly. Size is omitted from some rows. Given values are once, few, many or a class for expanded clones.

length	J	size	D	V	DNA	CDR3
13	TRBJ1-1	-	TRBD1	TRBV27	TGTGCCAGCAGTAGGACAGGGGGCGATCGGAGCGTCTTT	CASSRTGGDRSVF
12	TRBJ1-1	-	-	TRBV12-3/TRBV12-4	TGTGCCAGCAGTTTGCGTCCCGCCGAAGCTTTCTTT	CASSLRPAEAFF
12	TRBJ2-3	-	-	TRBV10-3	TGTGCCGCGGCCGGGGGCACAGATACGCAGTATTTT	CAAAGGTDTQYF
15	TRBJ2-3	-	-	TRBV24-1	TGTGCCACCAGTGACCCTGGAGATGGGGCGAATACGCAGTATTTT	CATSDPGDGANTQYF
15	TRBJ1-6	-	TRBD1	TRBV5-1	TGCGCCAGCACCTGGGGGGACAGGGATTCTTCACCCCTCCACTTT	CASTWGDRDSSPLHF
13	TRBJ1-6	-	-	TRBV9	TGTGCCAGCAGCGTAGAACTTACGGGGGGTCTCCACTTT	CASSVELTGGLHF
16	TRBJ1-4	-	-	TRBV7-9	TGTGCCAGCAGTATTCCATCTCCCGGGTTCCATGAAAAACTGTTTTTT	CASSIPSPGFHEKLFF
14	TRBJ1-5	-	-	TRBV9	TGTGCCAGCAGCAGCAGGGGTAGCAATCAGCCCCAGCATTTT	CASSSRGSNQPQHF
14	TRBJ2-7	-	-	TRBV15	TGTGCCACCAGTACGACAGAAATCTCCTACGAGCAGTACTTC	CATSTTEISYEQYF
17	TRBJ1-1	-	-	TRBV19	TGTGCCAGTACCCCACAGGAGCCTTACGACATGAACACTGAAGCTTTCTTT	CASTPQEPYDMNTEAFF
18	TRBJ2-2	once	TRBD2	TRBV11-2	TGTGCCAGCAGCTTATATTTTACTAGCGGGATTAACACCGGGGAGCTGTTTTTT	CASSLYFTSGINTGELFF
14	TRBJ1-6	-	TRBD1	TRBV9	TGTGCCAGCAGCCTACAGGGGGAAAATTCACCCCTCCACTTT	CASSLQGENSPLHF
14	TRBJ1-1	-	TRBD1	TRBV5-1	TGCGCCAGCAGCTACGCCCCTGGGACAGATGAAGCTTTCTTT	CASSYAPGTDEAFF
17	TRBJ1-5	few	TRBD1	TRBV7-2	TGTGCCAGCAGCTTAGAACACGGGACAGGGTTCCATCAGCCCCAGCATTTT	CASSLEHGTGFHQPQHF
15	TRBJ1-2	-	TRBD1	TRBV15	TGTGCCACCAGCAAGGAACAGGGGGCGCGGTATGGCTACACCTTC	CATSKEQGARYGYTF
15	TRBJ2-1	-	TRBD1	TRBV20-1	TGCAGTGCTAGTAACCCGGGACAGGTTAACAATGAGCAGTTCTTC	CSASNPGQVNNEQFF
15	TRBJ1-1	-	TRBD1	TRBV6-4	TGTGCCGGGCCAACCTTCCGGGACAGGGTTACTGAAGCTTTCTTT	CAGPTFRDRVTEAFF
13	TRBJ1-4	-	-	TRBV10-3	TGTGCCATCAGTGAAGGGGGTTCGGAAAAACTGTTTTTT	CAISEGGSEKLFF
14	TRBJ2-7	-	-	TRBV27	TGTGCCAGCAGTTTAGTGTTGGGGCCCTACGAGCAGTACTTC	CASSLVLGPYEQYF
12	TRBJ2-7	-	-	TRBV2	TGTGCCAGCAGTGAACTCTCAGACGAGCAGTACTTC	CASSELSDEQYF
14	TRBJ2-1	-	-	TRBV13	TGTGCCAGCAGCCTGACTAGGGGGCAAAATGAGCAGTTCTTC	CASSLTRGQNEQFF
16	TRBJ1-1	-	-	TRBV5-1	TGCGCCAGCAGCTTGGGAGGGGGAATCATGAACACTGAAGCTTTCTTT	CASSLGGGIMNTEAFF
13	TRBJ1-2	-	TRBD1	TRBV2	TGTGCCAGTGTCACAGGGGGCTTGTATGGCTACACCTTC	CASVTGGLYGYTF
15	TRBJ2-1	few	TRBD2	TRBV6-4	TGTGCCAGCAGTCCCCTAGCGGGAGGGTCCGGTGAGCAGTTCTTC	CASSPLAGGSGEQFF
17	TRBJ2-5	-	TRBD2	TRBV29-1	TGCAGCGCCAAGAATCCCCGGACTGCGGGAGGGCAAGAGACCCAGTACTTC	CSAKNPRTAGGQETQYF
13	TRBJ2-7	-	-	TRBV4-1	TGCGCCAGCAGCCAGGAGTCCCGGGGCGAGCAGTACTTC	CASSQESRGEQYF
15	TRBJ1-5	-	TRBD1	TRBV6-5	TGTGCCAGCAGTTACTCGTCAGGGGGCGATCAGCCCCAGCATTTT	CASSYSSGGDQPQHF
16	TRBJ1-2	-	TRBD1	TRBV7-9	TGTGCCAGCAGCCCTTCGACAGGGTTTGATAACTATGGCTACACCTTC	CASSPSTGFDNYGYTF
15	TRBJ1-1	-	TRBD1	TRBV7-8	TGTGCCAGCAGCTTATGGGACAGAGGGAACACTGAAGCTTTCTTT	CASSLWDRGNTEAFF
16	TRBJ1-2	-	-	TRBV6-5	TGTGCCAGCAGTTACTCGAGGTTCCGGACAACAAATGGCTACACCTTC	CASSYSRFRTTNGYTF
14	TRBJ1-1	once	TRBD1	TRBV30	TGTGCCTGGAGTCAGACGACAGGGACCACTGAAGCTTTCTTT	CAWSQTTGTTEAFF
14	TRBJ1-5	-	TRBD1	TRBV7-2	TGTGCCAGCAGCGACAGACAGGGGGCACAGCCCCAGCATTTT	CASSDRQGAQPQHF
16	TRBJ2-1	-	-	TRBV5-6	TGTGCCAGCAGCTTGTTGGTCCGTGGAGGTTACAATGAGCAGTTCTTC	CASSLLVRGGYNEQFF
14	TRBJ1-3	-	-	TRBV5-6	TGTGCCAGCAGCCACGGTGCGTCTGGAAACACCATATATTTT	CASSHGASGNTIYF
12	TRBJ2-2	-	-	TRBV2	TGTGCCAGCAGGGAGGGGCCCGGGGAGCTGTTTTTT	CASREGPGELFF
15	TRBJ2-3	-	TRBD2	TRBV9	TGTGCCAGCAGCGCAACTAGCGGGAACACAGATACGCAGTATTTT	CASSATSGNTDTQYF
18	TRBJ2-3	-	TRBD2	TRBV11-3	TGTGCCAGCAGCTTAGCCCTAGCGGGGGGGCGATCCACAGATACGCAGTATTTT	CASSLALAGGRSTDTQYF
12	TRBJ2-5	-	-	TRBV20-1	TGCAGTGCTAGTAAGAACCGGGAGACCCAGTACTTC	CSASKNRETQYF
15	TRBJ2-7	-	-	TRBV13	TGTGCCAGCAGCTCCCCCGCGGGCTTATCCTACGAGCAGTACTTC	CASSSPAGLSYEQYF
16	TRBJ1-6	-	-	TRBV5-1	TGCGCCAGCAGCCCCACGTGGACAGAGGGTAATTCACCCCTCCACTTT	CASSPTWTEGNSPLHF
15	TRBJ2-3	-	-	TRBV13	TGTGCCACGCACCGATCAGGGTATAGCACAGATACGCAGTATTTT	CATHRSGYSTDTQYF
16	TRBJ2-3	-	-	TRBV13	TGTGCCAGCAGCCATACTGCTCAGGGTAGGGGAGATACGCAGTATTTT	CASSHTAQGRGDTQYF
13	TRBJ1-2	-	-	TRBV6-1	TGTGCCAGCAGTGAATTCCTTAACTATGGCTACACCTTC	CASSEFLNYGYTF
12	TRBJ2-2	few	-	TRBV5-4	TGTGCCAGCAGCTTATTCATCGGGGAGCTGTTTTTT	CASSLFIGELFF
15	TRBJ2-4	-	-	TRBV9	TGTGCCAGCAGCGTAGATTTAAGAGCGGAAAACATTCAGTACTTC	CASSVDLRAENIQYF
11	TRBJ1-4	-	-	TRBV4-2	TGTGCCAGCAGACACCAAGAAAAACTGTTTTTT	CASRHQEKLFF
11	TRBJ1-6	-	TRBD1	TRBV12-3/TRBV12-4	TGTGCCAGCAGCCGTCGACAGGGACTCCACTTT	CASSRRQGLHF
12	TRBJ2-1	-	-	TRBV11-3	TGTGCCAGCAGCTTTCGCATGAGAGAGCAGTTCTTC	CASSFRMREQFF
14	TRBJ2-1	-	-	TRBV12-5	TGTGCTAGTGGCCCATTGGGGAGATACAATGAGCAGTTCTTC	CASGPLGRYNEQFF
15	TRBJ1-2	-	-	TRBV6-1	TGTGCCAGCAGTGAAAGGGGCGGCGAGGACTATGGCTACACCTTC	CASSERGGEDYGYTF
14	TRBJ2-3	-	-	TRBV11-2	TGTGCCAGCAGCTTAGCGGGGGGCACAGATACGCAGTATTTT	CASSLAGGTDTQYF
13	TRBJ1-4	few	TRBD1	TRBV19	TGTGCCAGTAGTGTAGGACAGGCGAACGCACTGTTTTTT	CASSVGQANALFF
14	TRBJ1-2	-	TRBD1	TRBV5-6	TGTGCCAGCAGCTTGGTGGGGACAGGGAGAGGCTACACCTTC	CASSLVGTGRGYTF
17	TRBJ2-2	-	TRBD2	TRBV5-4	TGTGCCAGCAGTCCGACCCTCCTAGCGGGCAACACCGGGGAGCTGTTTTTT	CASSPTLLAGNTGELFF
16	TRBJ1-2	-	TRBD1	TRBV15	TGTGCCACCAGCAGGGAAGGGACAGGGGCTGGATATGGCTACACCTTC	CATSREGTGAGYGYTF
15	TRBJ1-2	-	-	TRBV13	TGTGCCAGCAGCGGTCAAAGCTCCGGGACTTGGGGCTACACCTTC	CASSGQSSGTWGYTF